This T cell receptor beta chain was obtained from a study of shared clonotypes between healthy human individuals. Study-wide points: The small donor group covered limited genetic and exposure diversity. A few donors showed sharing of approximately 4.7% of naive CD4 clonotypes.

Germline values: CDR1 SNHLY, CDR2 FYNNEI. CDR3 size: 13 residues. With V trimmed by 8 bases and J by 5 bases, 4 bases remained unmatched. Measured with immunoSEQ multiplex PCR; TCRdb has only the in-frame clones, and not every one. The data show roughly 1.4 million clones, approximately 98.5% seen once. Worth noting for this clone: Its antigen is not known.

The sample consisted of naive CD4+ T cells sorted from blood. This sample's subset: CD45RA+ positively selected. The chain recombines TRBV2 with TRBJ1-2, with TRBD1 matching over 11 bases. The receptor comes from a man aged 25-45 years in good health. CDR3 DNA sequence: TGTGCCAGCGGGACAGGGGGTTTTTATGGCTACACCTTC. This codes for CASGTGGFYGYTF.